A selection of T cell receptor beta chains follows, all from one sample in a study of cytomegalovirus exposure and HLA in healthy donors. TCRdb keeps only in-frame clones here, not all; method: immunoSEQ multiplex PCR. Here the sample spans some 90,000 clones, 60% to 80% being singletons. Sequencing was performed on PBMCs. These receptors were obtained from a female donor in good health and CMV-seronegative. Both conserved end residues are part of each CDR3. The D gene is left open where the match is weak. Not every row has a clone size; where given, it reads once, few, many or a size class.

D: .
V: TRBV28
size: .
J: TRBJ2-5
CDR3: CASNSRGTQYF
DNA: TGTGCCAGCAACTCAAGGGGGACCCAGTACTTC

D: .
V: TRBV7-6
size: few
J: TRBJ1-3
CDR3: CASSLTDSGSGNTIYF
DNA: TGTGCCAGCAGCTTGACTGACTCCGGCTCTGGAAACACCATATATTTT

D: .
V: TRBV2
size: .
J: TRBJ2-5
CDR3: CASKVRTNQETQYF
DNA: TGTGCCAGCAAAGTCAGGACTAACCAAGAGACCCAGTACTTC

D: TRBD2
V: TRBV5-1
size: .
J: TRBJ2-7
CDR3: CASSLWERASGRSYEQYF
DNA: TGCGCCAGCAGCTTGTGGGAGCGTGCTAGCGGCCGCTCCTACGAGCAGTACTTC

D: .
V: TRBV7-9
size: few
J: TRBJ1-4
CDR3: CASSLFQGREKLFF
DNA: TGTGCCAGCAGCTTATTCCAGGGAAGGGAAAAACTGTTTTTT

D: TRBD1
V: TRBV19
size: .
J: TRBJ1-2
CDR3: CASSPDRFYGYTF
DNA: TGTGCCAGTAGTCCGGACAGGTTTTACGGCTACACCTTC

D: .
V: TRBV4-3
size: once
J: TRBJ2-3
CDR3: CASSQEVANARDTQYF
DNA: TGCGCCAGCAGCCAAGAGGTGGCCAATGCTAGGGATACGCAGTATTTT

D: .
V: TRBV6-4
size: .
J: TRBJ1-5
CDR3: CASSPGGGANQPQHF
DNA: TGTGCCAGCAGTCCCGGAGGGGGGGCAAATCAGCCCCAGCATTTT

D: .
V: TRBV28
size: .
J: TRBJ2-5
CDR3: CASSRETQYF
DNA: TGTGCCAGCAGCCGGGAGACCCAGTACTTC

D: TRBD1
V: TRBV11-2
size: .
J: TRBJ1-3
CDR3: CASSTGGQGSGNTIYF
DNA: TGTGCCAGCAGCACCGGGGGACAGGGTTCTGGAAACACCATATATTTT

D: TRBD2
V: TRBV29-1
size: .
J: TRBJ2-7
CDR3: CSVEDRAGETRSSYEQYF
DNA: TGCAGCGTTGAAGATCGGGCGGGAGAGACCAGGAGCTCCTACGAGCAGTACTTC

D: .
V: TRBV7-9
size: few
J: TRBJ1-5
CDR3: CASSQSGPQHF
DNA: TGTGCCAGCAGCCAAAGCGGGCCCCAGCATTTT

D: TRBD2
V: TRBV6-1
size: .
J: TRBJ2-2
CDR3: CASSGMTSGGTGELFF
DNA: TGTGCCAGCAGTGGGATGACTAGCGGTGGCACCGGGGAGCTGTTTTTT

D: .
V: TRBV5-1
size: .
J: TRBJ2-5
CDR3: CASSLMDSEWTQYF
DNA: TGCGCCAGCAGCTTAATGGACAGTGAGTGGACCCAGTACTTC

D: TRBD2
V: TRBV5-4
size: .
J: TRBJ2-3
CDR3: CASSSTSGSGTDTQYF
DNA: TGTGCCAGCAGCTCCACTAGCGGGAGCGGGACAGATACGCAGTATTTT

D: TRBD1
V: TRBV4-3
size: .
J: TRBJ1-2
CDR3: CASSQERGQFGYTF
DNA: TGCGCCAGCAGCCAAGAGCGGGGACAGTTTGGCTACACCTTC

D: TRBD1
V: TRBV29-1
size: .
J: TRBJ1-5
CDR3: CSVQTGNINQPQHF
DNA: TGCAGCGTTCAGACAGGGAACATAAATCAGCCCCAGCATTTT

D: TRBD1
V: TRBV19
size: .
J: TRBJ1-2
CDR3: CASSIARDRVLTF
DNA: TGTGCCAGTAGTATAGCCCGGGACAGGGTGTTGACCTTC

D: TRBD2
V: TRBV5-1
size: .
J: TRBJ2-2
CDR3: CASKLRGRSGELFF
DNA: TGCGCCAGCAAATTACGCGGGAGATCCGGGGAGCTGTTTTTT

D: .
V: TRBV9
size: .
J: TRBJ2-3
CDR3: CASSPRGPDTQYF
DNA: TGTGCCAGCAGTCCCAGGGGTCCAGATACGCAGTATTTT

D: .
V: TRBV4-2
size: .
J: TRBJ2-5
CDR3: CASSQDGSGAGETQYF
DNA: TGTGCCAGCAGCCAAGATGGTAGCGGAGCCGGAGAGACCCAGTACTTC

D: .
V: TRBV30
size: .
J: TRBJ1-1
CDR3: CAWSPGGTEAFF
DNA: TGTGCCTGGAGTCCCGGCGGCACTGAAGCTTTCTTT

D: TRBD1
V: TRBV6-4
size: .
J: TRBJ2-3
CDR3: CASSEGGEDTQYF
DNA: TGTGCCAGCAGTGAAGGGGGCGAAGATACGCAGTATTTT

D: .
V: TRBV4-1
size: few
J: TRBJ1-1
CDR3: CASSQTNYRNTEAFF
DNA: TGCGCCAGCAGCCAAACGAATTATAGAAACACTGAAGCTTTCTTT

D: TRBD2
V: TRBV9
size: .
J: TRBJ2-1
CDR3: CASSVRTGTSGKNEQFF
DNA: TGTGCCAGCAGCGTCCGGACCGGGACTAGCGGGAAAAATGAGCAGTTCTTC

D: TRBD2
V: TRBV2
size: .
J: TRBJ2-1
CDR3: CATRLTSSGGGEQFF
DNA: TGTGCCACACGACTGACGTCTAGCGGGGGGGGTGAGCAGTTCTTC

D: TRBD1
V: TRBV19
size: .
J: TRBJ2-7
CDR3: CASSIRTGYEQYF
DNA: TGTGCCAGTAGTATCAGGACAGGCTACGAGCAGTACTTC

D: .
V: TRBV27
size: .
J: TRBJ2-7
CDR3: CASSLSPNYEQYF
DNA: TGTGCCAGCAGTTTAAGCCCCAATTACGAGCAGTACTTC

D: .
V: TRBV10-3
size: .
J: TRBJ2-7
CDR3: CAISGMGASYEQYF
DNA: TGTGCCATCAGTGGTATGGGGGCCTCTTACGAGCAGTACTTC

D: .
V: TRBV6-1
size: .
J: TRBJ2-3
CDR3: CASSVSHRPHAPTDTQYF
DNA: TGTGCCAGCAGTGTGAGCCATCGCCCCCATGCTCCCACAGATACGCAGTATTTT

D: .
V: TRBV7-9
size: few
J: TRBJ1-1
CDR3: CASSLVPVMNTEAFF
DNA: TGTGCCAGCAGCTTAGTTCCAGTCATGAACACTGAAGCTTTCTTT

D: .
V: TRBV7-8
size: .
J: TRBJ1-5
CDR3: CASSLLPYPDSRNQPQHF
DNA: TGTGCCAGCAGCTTACTCCCTTATCCTGACAGTCGCAATCAGCCCCAGCATTTT

D: TRBD1
V: TRBV28
size: .
J: TRBJ1-5
CDR3: CASSLGQGFRQPQHF
DNA: TGTGCCAGCAGTTTGGGACAGGGGTTCCGTCAGCCCCAGCATTTT

D: TRBD1
V: TRBV6-6
size: once
J: TRBJ2-3
CDR3: CASSTQGARTDTQYF
DNA: TGTGCCAGCAGTACACAGGGGGCCCGCACAGATACGCAGTATTTT

D: TRBD1
V: TRBV28
size: few
J: TRBJ1-4
CDR3: CASSQGQINEKLFF
DNA: TGTGCCAGCAGTCAGGGACAGATTAATGAAAAACTGTTTTTT

D: .
V: TRBV5-4
size: .
J: TRBJ1-3
CDR3: CASSRSGGSGNTIYF
DNA: TGTGCCAGCAGCCGCTCCGGGGGCTCTGGAAACACCATATATTTT

D: TRBD2
V: TRBV9
size: .
J: TRBJ2-1
CDR3: CASSVGSGREIEQFF
DNA: TGTGCCAGCAGCGTGGGTAGCGGGAGAGAAATTGAGCAGTTCTTC

D: TRBD2
V: TRBV7-2
size: .
J: TRBJ2-3
CDR3: CASSQRGGLTDTQYF
DNA: TGTGCCAGCAGTCAGCGGGGGGGCCTCACAGATACGCAGTATTTT

D: TRBD2
V: TRBV7-9
size: .
J: TRBJ2-3
CDR3: CASSSSPRLAPSDTQYF
DNA: TGTGCCAGCAGCTCTTCCCCGCGACTAGCCCCTAGCGATACGCAGTATTTT

D: .
V: TRBV28
size: .
J: TRBJ1-1
CDR3: CASSFGAGHDTEAFF
DNA: TGTGCCAGCAGTTTTGGGGCAGGGCATGACACTGAAGCTTTCTTT

D: TRBD2
V: TRBV4-1
size: few
J: TRBJ2-7
CDR3: CASSQGLAGAGEQYF
DNA: TGCGCCAGCAGCCAGGGCCTAGCGGGAGCTGGTGAGCAGTACTTC

D: .
V: TRBV7-2
size: .
J: TRBJ2-2
CDR3: CASSVVPVSGTGELFF
DNA: TGTGCCAGCAGTGTGGTACCAGTTTCGGGCACCGGGGAGCTGTTTTTT

D: .
V: TRBV5-1
size: .
J: TRBJ2-1
CDR3: CASSPLAAGTNEQFF
DNA: TGCGCCAGCAGCCCCCTGGCGGCGGGAACCAATGAGCAGTTCTTC

D: .
V: TRBV28
size: .
J: TRBJ2-7
CDR3: CASYNPGNEQYF
DNA: TGTGCCAGTTACAACCCGGGGAACGAGCAGTACTTC

D: TRBD2
V: TRBV28
size: .
J: TRBJ2-1
CDR3: CASRSPGLAEYNEQFF
DNA: TGTGCCAGCAGATCACCGGGACTAGCGGAATACAATGAGCAGTTCTTC

D: .
V: TRBV19
size: .
J: TRBJ2-2
CDR3: CASSTRGMTGELFF
DNA: TGTGCCAGTAGTACCAGGGGAATGACCGGGGAGCTGTTTTTT

D: TRBD2
V: TRBV5-1
size: .
J: TRBJ2-3
CDR3: CASSFSGDSDTQYF
DNA: TGCGCCAGCAGCTTTAGCGGGGACTCAGATACGCAGTATTTT

D: .
V: TRBV9
size: .
J: TRBJ2-2
CDR3: CASSVAISSTGELFF
DNA: TGTGCCAGCAGCGTAGCCATTAGCAGCACCGGGGAGCTGTTTTTT

D: TRBD1
V: TRBV19
size: .
J: TRBJ2-7
CDR3: CASSPGTGRSVGYEQYF
DNA: TGTGCCAGTAGCCCCGGGACAGGGAGATCGGTCGGGTACGAGCAGTACTTC

D: TRBD1
V: TRBV6-5
size: .
J: TRBJ1-4
CDR3: CASSSTGRPNEKLFF
DNA: TGTGCCAGCAGCTCGACAGGGCGGCCTAATGAAAAACTGTTTTTT

D: TRBD1
V: TRBV14
size: .
J: TRBJ2-2
CDR3: CASSPWTGDTGELFF
DNA: TGTGCCAGCAGCCCCTGGACAGGGGACACCGGGGAGCTGTTTTTT

D: .
V: TRBV10-2
size: .
J: TRBJ2-1
CDR3: CASSESGRAGYNEQFF
DNA: TGCGCCAGCAGTGAAAGTGGCAGGGCGGGATACAATGAGCAGTTCTTC

D: .
V: TRBV19
size: .
J: TRBJ1-1
CDR3: CASSISLLRAGTEAFF
DNA: TGTGCCAGTAGTATCTCCCTACTACGGGCGGGTACTGAAGCTTTCTTT

D: .
V: TRBV7-3
size: .
J: TRBJ1-2
CDR3: CASSPQTGYGYTF
DNA: TGTGCCAGCAGCCCCCAGACAGGATATGGCTACACCTTC

D: .
V: TRBV14
size: .
J: TRBJ1-4
CDR3: CASSQEGARTNEKLFF
DNA: TGTGCCAGCAGCCAAGAAGGGGCGAGGACTAATGAAAAACTGTTTTTT

D: TRBD1
V: TRBV11-3
size: .
J: TRBJ2-1
CDR3: CASSLGGQGAPFEQFF
DNA: TGTGCCAGCAGCTTAGGGGGACAGGGGGCGCCTTTTGAGCAGTTCTTC

D: TRBD1
V: TRBV6-6
size: .
J: TRBJ1-2
CDR3: CASTHRGVNYGYTF
DNA: TGTGCCAGCACACACAGGGGGGTCAACTATGGCTACACCTTC